The present T cell receptor beta chain was sequenced within a study of blood T cell repertoires in COVID-19. Trimming cost V 6 bases and J 4 bases; bases outside gene matches: 11. CDR1 is SGHRS and CDR2 is YFSETQ in the germline V gene. The CDR3 contains 17 residues. Assay: immunoSEQ multiplex PCR; the TCRdb copy retains only in-frame clones and omits some. The profile shows about 160,000 clones, 75% to 85% of them singletons. The sample was PBMCs or T cells enriched from blood (not recorded which). The TCR comes from a woman aged 55-75 years who had recovered from COVID-19. The J gene is TRBJ2-5, the V gene TRBV5-1, with 14 bases fitting TRBD2. The CDR3 DNA reads as TGCGCCAGCACCCCGACTAGCGGGGGGGCCCGCGGAGAGACCCAGTACTTC. It yields the protein CASTPTSGGARGETQYF.